This T cell receptor beta chain was captured by sequencing in a study of shared clonotypes between healthy human individuals. Sequenced by immunoSEQ multiplex PCR; TCRdb stores in-frame clones only, minus some. The profile shows some 530,000 clones, 81% of them singletons. Input material: PBMCs. This clonotype originated in a woman between 40 and 50 years old in good health. Some clones in this sample may be carry-over from other donors' samples.

The CDR3 DNA follows: TGTGCCAGCAGTTTATCTTGGGGGGAGCTGTTTTTT. This encodes CASSLSWGELFF. This chain uses TRBV27 with TRBJ2-2; D is unresolved. The V gene's germline CDR1 is MNHEY and CDR2 SMNVEV (reference sequence). Trimming stripped 0 bases from V and 8 bases from J, with 4 bases between. CDR3 size: 12 residues.